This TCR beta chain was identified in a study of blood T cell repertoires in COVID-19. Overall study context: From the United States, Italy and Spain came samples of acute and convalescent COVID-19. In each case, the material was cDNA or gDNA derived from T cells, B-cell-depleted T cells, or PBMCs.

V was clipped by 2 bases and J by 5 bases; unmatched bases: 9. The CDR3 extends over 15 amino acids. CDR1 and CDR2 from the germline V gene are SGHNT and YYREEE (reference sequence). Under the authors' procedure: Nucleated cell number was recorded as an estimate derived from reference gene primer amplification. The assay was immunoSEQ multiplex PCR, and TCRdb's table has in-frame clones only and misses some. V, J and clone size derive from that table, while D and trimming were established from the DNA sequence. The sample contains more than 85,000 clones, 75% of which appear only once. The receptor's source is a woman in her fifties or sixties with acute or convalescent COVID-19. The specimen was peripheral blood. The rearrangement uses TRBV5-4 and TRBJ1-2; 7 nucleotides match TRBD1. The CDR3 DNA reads TGTGCCAGCAGCTTATTGAGACAGGGCTTTTATGGCTACACCTTC. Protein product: CASSLLRQGFYGYTF. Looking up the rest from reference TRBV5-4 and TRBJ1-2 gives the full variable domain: ETGVTQSPTHLIKTRGQQVTLRCSSQSGHNTVSWYQQALGQGPQFIFQYYREEENGRGNFPPRFSGLQFPNYSSELNVNALELDDSALYLCASSLLRQGFYGYTFGSGTRLTVV.